These 8 T cell receptor beta chains originate from one sample sequenced in a study of molecular identifiers for immune sequencing clone quantification. TCRdb fed the PCR reads into MiXCR, producing one record per CDR3 protein. The data contain under 600,000 distinct CDR3 sequences, over 20% of them singletons. The sequencing input was naive CD8+ T cells from blood, with Jurkat cell RNA spiked in. Subset described: FACS-sorted CD8+CD4-CCR7+CD45RA+ naive T cells. The origin of the receptors is a human donor in good health. Some libraries in this study had Jurkat cell RNA spiked in.

On this clonotype itself: Given a much more abundant clone one base away, this may be a read error. The rearrangement uses TRBV4-1 and TRBJ2-3, with D perhaps TRBD1 (7 bases). Trimming cost V 11 bases and J 2 bases, with 17 bases left between them. The CDR3 extends over 14 amino acids. CDR1 is MGHRA, CDR2 YSYEKL, per germline. The CDR3 DNA is TGCGCCGCCCGGGGGACAGTAACCACAGATACGCAGTATTTT. Its protein is CAARGTVTTDTQYF.

This clonotype was recorded a few times. V usage is TRBV4-1 and J usage is TRBJ2-5; maybe TRBD1 (6 bases). Germline values: CDR1 MGHRA, CDR2 YSYEKL. This CDR3 has 15 residues. The ends were cut back, 0 bases at V and 2 bases at J, with 10 bases in the middle. DNA for the CDR3: TGCGCCAGCAGCCAAGATAGAGGGGGACAAGAGACCCAGTACTTC. Encoded protein: CASSQDRGGQETQYF.

CDR3 loop: CASSPVLAGDEQFF. DNA for the CDR3: TGCGCCAGCAGCCCAGTTCTAGCGGGGGATGAGCAGTTCTTC. The gene calls are TRBV4-1 and TRBJ2-1; 10 bases are shared with TRBD2. Germline assignment: CDR1 MGHRA and CDR2 YSYEKL. Trimming removed 4 bases from V and 8 bases from J; junction bases left unmatched: 5. This CDR3 is built from 14 residues.

The sample holds a few counts of this clonotype. The CDR3 sequence is CATSRVRDSGTETQYF. CDR3 DNA: TGTGCCACCAGCAGAGTCAGGGATTCCGGCACGGAGACCCAGTACTTC. The rearrangement joins TRBV15 to TRBJ2-5; tentatively, D is TRBD1 (5 bases). The ends were cut back, 1 base at V and 5 bases at J, with 17 bases in the middle. From germline, CDR1 is LNHNV and CDR2 YYDKDF (reference sequence). The CDR3 sequence is 16 residues long.

The CDR3 is CSARAVSMQYF. DNA of the CDR3: TGCAGTGCTAGAGCGGTGAGCATGCAGTATTTT. The J gene is TRBJ2-3, the V gene TRBV20-1; no firm D call. The CDR3 sequence is 11 residues long. With 1 base removed from V and 11 bases from J, the gap between germline ends came to 10 bases. CDR1 and CDR2 from the germline V gene are DFQATT and SNEGSKA (reference sequence).

This clonotype was detected only a few times. The chain recombines TRBV5-6 with TRBJ2-7; D gene unclear. Trimming removed 1 base from V and 6 bases from J, with 8 bases in between. Germline loops: CDR1 SGHDT, CDR2 YYEEEE. The CDR3 is 12 amino acids. The CDR3 protein is CASSLTTSEQYF. The CDR3 DNA sequence: TGTGCCAGCAGCTTGACGACTTCCGAGCAGTACTTC.

Comments on this clonotype: A single base separates this from a much larger clone, so it may be a read error. The chain links TRBV20-1 to TRBJ2-7; D is possibly TRBD2 (5 bases). Germline lookup yields CDR1 DFQATT and CDR2 SNEGSKA (reference sequence). This CDR3 spans 13 amino acids. Trimming took 0 bases from V and 3 from J, leaving 9 bases between them. CDR3 DNA: TGCAGTGCTAGAGATATGAGCGGCTACGAGCAGTACTTC. Its protein is CSARDMSGYEQYF.

To note about this clonotype: A much larger clone differs by one base, so this may be a read error. The chain carries TRBV28 and TRBJ2-3; 9 bases match TRBD1. This CDR3 spans 15 amino acids. Germline CDR1 reads MDHEN; CDR2 reads SYDVKM. CDR3 sequence reads: CASSSGQGTTDTQCF. CDR3 coding DNA: TGTGCCAGCAGTTCTGGACAGGGGACCACAGATACGCAGTGTTTT. The full variable domain, in which reference TRBV28 and TRBJ2-3 provide the parts outside the CDR3, is DVKVTQSSRYLVKRTGEKVFLECVQDMDHENMFWYRQDPGLGLRLIYFSYDVKMKEKGDIPEGYSVSREKKERFSLILESASTNQTSMYLCASSSGQGTTDTQCFGPGTRLTVL.